This paragraph covers one T cell receptor beta chain sequence. Its cognate antigen is unknown. The sample originates from a study of shared clonotypes between healthy human individuals. Points from the study as a whole: The small donor group covered limited genetic and exposure diversity.

The CDR3 runs 16 residues. CDR1 is MDHEN and CDR2 is SYDVKM in the germline V gene. V gave up 5 bases and J gave up 9 bases, with 23 bases separating them. Execution of the assay was at deep level. In the sorted-subset replicate PCRs, 150 to 200 ng DNA, around 32,000 T cell genomes, was used. Some clones are missing from TCRdb's copy, which holds only in-frame ones; the method was immunoSEQ multiplex PCR. This sample yields over a million clones, of which approximately 98% are seen a single time; roughly 0.4% belongs to the top ten. CD4+ cells were split into CD45RA+ naive and CD45RA-negative memory subsets.

Sequencing used naive CD4+ T cells sorted from blood. Subset here: CD45RA+ positively selected. The chain employs TRBV28 and TRBJ2-1; the D gene is possibly TRBD2 (5 bases). The receptor's source is a man in his thirties or forties in good health. In DNA form, the CDR3 reads TGTGCCAGCAGTACCCTCTCGAGGGCCAATTTAATTGAGCAGTTCTTC. Protein: CASSTLSRANLIEQFF.